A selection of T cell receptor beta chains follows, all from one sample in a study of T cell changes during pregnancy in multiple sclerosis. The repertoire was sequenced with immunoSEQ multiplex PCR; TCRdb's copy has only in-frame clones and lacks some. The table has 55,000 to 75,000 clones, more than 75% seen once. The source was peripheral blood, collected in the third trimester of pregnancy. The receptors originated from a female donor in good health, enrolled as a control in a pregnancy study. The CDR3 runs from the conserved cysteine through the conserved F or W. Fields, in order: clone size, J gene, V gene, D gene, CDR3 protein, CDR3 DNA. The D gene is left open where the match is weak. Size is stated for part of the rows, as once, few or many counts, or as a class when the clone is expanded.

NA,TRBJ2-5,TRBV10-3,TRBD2,CAISEGLATQETQYF,TGTGCCATCAGTGAGGGACTAGCGACGCAAGAGACCCAGTACTTC
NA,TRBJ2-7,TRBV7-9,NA,CASSLAWREQYF,TGTGCCAGCAGCTTAGCTTGGAGGGAGCAGTACTTC
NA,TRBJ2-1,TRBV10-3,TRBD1,CAISESVTGAGEQFF,TGTGCCATCAGTGAGTCGGTGACAGGGGCCGGGGAGCAGTTCTTC
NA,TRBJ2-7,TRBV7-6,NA,CASSLGIVAGEQYF,TGTGCCAGCAGCTTAGGGATAGTGGCGGGCGAGCAGTACTTC
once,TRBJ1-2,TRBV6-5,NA,CASSPDYYGYTF,TGTGCCAGCAGCCCAGACTACTATGGCTACACCTTC
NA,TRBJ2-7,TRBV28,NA,CANPNSFPLESYEQYF,TGTGCCAACCCCAATTCCTTCCCCCTAGAAAGCTACGAGCAGTACTTC
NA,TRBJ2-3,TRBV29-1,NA,CSVETGTDTQYF,TGCAGCGTTGAAACGGGTACAGATACGCAGTATTTT
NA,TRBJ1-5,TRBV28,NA,CASRNAGTGNQPQHF,TGTGCCAGCAGAAACGCCGGGACTGGTAATCAGCCCCAGCATTTT
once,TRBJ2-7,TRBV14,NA,CASSQINVRDNSYEQYF,TGTGCCAGCAGCCAAATAAATGTCCGGGACAACTCCTACGAGCAGTACTTC
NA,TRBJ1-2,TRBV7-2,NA,CASSLDRSYGYTF,TGTGCCAGCAGCTTGGACAGATCCTATGGCTACACCTTC
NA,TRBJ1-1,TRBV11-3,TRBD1,CASSLGSRTGGRNTEAFF,TGTGCCAGCAGCTTAGGTTCCCGGACAGGGGGAAGAAACACTGAAGCTTTCTTT
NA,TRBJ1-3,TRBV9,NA,CASSVAGSPGNTIYF,TGTGCCAGCAGCGTAGCTGGGAGTCCTGGAAACACCATATATTTT
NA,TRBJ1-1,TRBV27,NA,CASSFKRVNTEAFF,TGTGCCAGCAGTTTTAAACGGGTGAACACTGAAGCTTTCTTT
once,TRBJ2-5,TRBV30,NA,CAWSVSTETQYF,TGTGCCTGGAGTGTAAGCACAGAGACCCAGTACTTC
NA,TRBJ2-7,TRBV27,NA,CASSPPAEGRHEQYF,TGTGCCAGCAGTCCCCCCGCGGAGGGTCGCCACGAGCAGTACTTC
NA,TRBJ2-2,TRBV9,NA,CASSVGLGGSSNTGELFF,TGTGCCAGCAGCGTAGGTCTAGGGGGATCTTCGAACACCGGGGAGCTGTTTTTT
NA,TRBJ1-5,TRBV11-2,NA,CASSLDDRTNQPQHF,TGTGCCAGCAGCTTGGATGACAGAACCAATCAGCCCCAGCATTTT
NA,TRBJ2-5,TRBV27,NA,CASSIRGYSGAQYF,TGTGCCAGCAGTATACGGGGCTACTCGGGGGCCCAGTACTTC
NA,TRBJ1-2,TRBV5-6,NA,CASSSQGRGYGYTF,TGTGCCAGCAGCTCTCAGGGGCGAGGCTATGGCTACACCTTC
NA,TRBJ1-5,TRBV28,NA,CASSFGAGDQPQHF,TGTGCCAGCAGTTTTGGGGCAGGGGATCAGCCCCAGCATTTT
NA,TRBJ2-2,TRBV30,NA,CAWSAGLGTGELFF,TGTGCCTGGAGTGCGGGGTTGGGTACCGGGGAGCTGTTTTTT
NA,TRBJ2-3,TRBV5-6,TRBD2,CASSLVASGDTQYF,TGTGCCAGCAGCTTGGTGGCTAGCGGAGATACGCAGTATTTT
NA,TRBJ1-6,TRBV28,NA,CASSLQGIEAGSPLHF,TGTGCCAGCAGTTTACAGGGAATAGAGGCCGGTTCACCCCTCCACTTT
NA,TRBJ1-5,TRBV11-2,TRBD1,CASSSGQAGNQPQHF,TGTGCCAGCAGCTCCGGACAGGCGGGCAATCAGCCCCAGCATTTT
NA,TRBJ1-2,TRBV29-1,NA,CSVGQIVRGYTF,TGCAGCGTTGGGCAAATCGTGCGGGGCTACACCTTC
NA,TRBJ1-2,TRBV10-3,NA,CAISEQGITNYGYTF,TGTGCCATCAGTGAACAGGGTATTACTAACTATGGCTACACCTTC
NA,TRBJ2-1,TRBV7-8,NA,CASNHGGMDNEQFF,TGTGCCAGCAACCACGGGGGTATGGACAATGAGCAGTTCTTC
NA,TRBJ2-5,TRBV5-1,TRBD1,CASSLGETTGGQETQYF,TGCGCCAGCAGCTTGGGTGAAACGACAGGGGGCCAAGAGACCCAGTACTTC
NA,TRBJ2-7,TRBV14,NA,CASSQDIYEQYF,TGTGCCAGCAGCCAAGACATCTACGAGCAGTACTTC
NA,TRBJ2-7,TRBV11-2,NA,CASSLGESYEQYF,TGTGCCAGCAGCTTGGGCGAATCCTACGAGCAGTACTTC
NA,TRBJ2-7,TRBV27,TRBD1,CASSLGTGAYEQYF,TGTGCCAGCAGTTTAGGGACAGGGGCCTACGAGCAGTACTTC
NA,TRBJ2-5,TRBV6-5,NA,CASSPPTGAQYF,TGTGCCAGCAGTCCCCCCACGGGGGCCCAGTACTTC
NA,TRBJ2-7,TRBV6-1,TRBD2,CASRTSGVYEQYF,TGTGCCAGCAGGACAAGCGGGGTCTACGAGCAGTACTTC
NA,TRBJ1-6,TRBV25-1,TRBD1,CASGGTGAPNSPLHF,TGTGCCAGCGGAGGGACAGGGGCGCCTAATTCACCCCTCCACTTT
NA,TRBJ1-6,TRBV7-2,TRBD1,CASSLVGDSSYNSPLHF,TGTGCCAGCAGCTTAGTGGGGGACAGCTCCTATAATTCACCCCTCCACTTT